One T cell receptor beta chain is described in this entry. The sample comes from a study of T-cell memory formation after mild COVID-19. The junction had 4 bases not matched to a gene; V was cut back by 3 bases and J by 3 bases. The CDR3 length is 15 residues. Germline CDR1 and CDR2: SGHRS and YFSETQ. 5'RACE, which relied on constant-segment primers, yielded TCR alpha and TCR beta cDNA libraries carrying sample barcodes and UMIs. TCRdb itself ran the 5' RACE reads through MiXCR, one entry per CDR3 protein. The sample contains 120,000 to 150,000 distinct CDR3 sequences, 14% to 15% of which appear only once.

Specimen: PBMCs or a T cell subset sorted from them (not recorded which). The chain links TRBV5-1 to TRBJ2-7, with 12 nucleotides matching TRBD2. The TCR sequence derives from an adult woman who had mild COVID-19 (a few samples of this study predate the infection). Cell type and time point are not known. CDR3: CASSWTSGKGYEQYF. The CDR3 nucleotides read TGCGCCAGCAGCTGGACTAGCGGGAAGGGCTACGAGCAGTACTTC.